This T cell receptor beta chain was profiled in a study of T cell responses to AZD1222 COVID-19 vaccine. Across the study: Second-dose recipients at about 4 or about 12 weeks were treated as one pooled group. Findings and limits, study-wide: An increase in Spike-specific TCR breadth and depth was observed after two AZD1222 doses.

The CDR3 consists of 14 residues. Deletions cut 7 bases from V and 2 bases from J, with 13 bases between. The germline V gene has CDR1 LNHDA and CDR2 SQIVND (reference sequence). The protocol was immunoSEQ multiplex PCR, while the TCRdb copy is restricted to in-frame clones and leaves out a portion. The profile shows under 150,000 clones, 85% to 95% of them singletons. As for this clone: Antigen: not known.

The TCR was taken from an adult in good health. The chain has TRBV19 and TRBJ2-3; D uncertain. The sequenced sample was peripheral blood, obtained on day 0 of AZD1222 vaccination. The DNA of the CDR3 is TGTGCCAGTAAAACGACCCGCTACACAGATACGCAGTATTTT. Residues: CASKTTRYTDTQYF.